These 16 T cell receptor beta chains were sequenced from one sample in a study of post-analysis software for immune sequencing data. Findings and limits, study-wide: Relative to controls, patients had a few TRBV segments at higher frequency, with TRBV5-6, TRBV5-1 and TRBV20-1 among these.

Their antigens remain unidentified. TCR beta cDNA libraries included unique molecular identifiers. TCRdb re-called the PCR reads through MiXCR, storing one row per CDR3 protein. The table has fewer than 550,000 distinct CDR3 sequences, around 31% seen once. Sequencing was performed on blood. Receptors were obtained from a girl aged 2 to 17 with multiple sclerosis.

This clonotype has more than one count but fewer than ten. The junction departs from germline at one end; a sequencing error may be responsible. This chain connects TRBV3-1 to TRBJ1-2; unclear D gene. The CDR3 is 14 amino acids. CDR1 is LGHDT and CDR2 is YNNKEL in the germline V gene (reference sequence). The CDR3 region is CASSQRELNYGYTF. CDR3 nucleotide sequence: TGTGCCAGCAGCCAACGAGAACTGAACTACGGCTACACCTTC.

The V call is TRBV5-1, the J call TRBJ2-1; D call uncertain. V shed 5 bases and J shed 0 bases, with 12 bases lying between them. The CDR3 sequence is 15 residues long. Germline-derived CDR1 and CDR2 are SGHRS and YFSETQ. The CDR3 sequence: CASSLPSVSYNEQFF. Written as DNA, the CDR3 is TGCGCCAGCAGTCTTCCGTCCGTCTCCTACAATGAGCAGTTCTTC.

The count of this clonotype is one. The chain employs TRBV27 and TRBJ2-4; 12 bases line up with TRBD2. This CDR3 is built from 18 residues. CDR1 and CDR2 (germline): MNHEY, SMNVEV (reference sequence). V lost 2 bases to trimming and J lost 13 bases; unmatched junction nucleotides: 18. In nucleotides, the CDR3 is TGTGCCAGCAGTTTAACACCTAGCGGGGGGGAAGCCTACAATGAGCAGTACTTC. This gives the protein CASSLTPSGGEAYNEQYF.

CDR3 loop: CSARGGQSTDTQYF. CDR3 nucleotides: TGCAGTGCTAGAGGCGGACAGAGCACAGATACGCAGTATTTT. V is TRBV20-1 and J is TRBJ2-3, with D possibly TRBD1 on 6 matching bases. V shed 1 base and J shed 0 bases, with 8 bases lying between them. The CDR3 is 14 amino acids. CDR1 is DFQATT, CDR2 SNEGSKA, per germline (reference sequence).

The genes are TRBV5-1 and TRBJ1-1; D unclear. The germline V gene has CDR1 SGHRS and CDR2 YFSETQ. Trimming shortened V by 2 bases and J by 1 base, and 9 bases separated the two germline ends. This CDR3 spans 14 amino acids. The CDR3 spells CASSFEGWNTEAFF. The CDR3 DNA is TGCGCCAGCAGCTTCGAAGGTTGGAACACTGAAGCTTTCTTT.

The table lists this clonotype with a few counts. The V gene is TRBV24-1, the J gene TRBJ2-7; 11 nucleotides agree with TRBD2. The end of the DNA fits TRBJ2-5 better, so the J call may be wrong. The length of the CDR3 is 14 residues. The germline V gene has CDR1 KGHDR and CDR2 SFDVKD. Written as DNA, the CDR3 is TGTGCCACAGATGTAGCGGGGGGGAGTAAGACCCAGTACTTC. Its protein product is CATDVAGGSKTQYF.

CDR3 nucleotides: TGTGCCAGCAGTTACGTAAAGAACACTGAAGCTTTCTTT. It is translated as CASSYVKNTEAFF. The chain employs TRBV6-6 and TRBJ1-1; D gene uncertain. V was clipped by 2 bases and J by 1 base, with 5 bases between them. Looked up from germline, CDR1 is MNHNY and CDR2 is SVGAGI (reference sequence). This CDR3 contains 13 residues.

This clonotype was picked up a small number of times. The V call is TRBV7-3, the J call TRBJ2-1; TRBD2 aligns across 8 bases. The germline V gene has CDR1 SGHTA and CDR2 FQGTGA. The CDR3 loop spans 15 amino acids. Trimming at V came to 5 bases and at J to 4 bases, leaving 7 bases not matched to a gene. The CDR3: CASSPTRGEYNEQFF. The CDR3 DNA follows: TGTGCCAGCAGCCCGACGCGGGGGGAATACAATGAGCAGTTCTTC.

The sample holds a few counts of this clonotype. The genes are TRBV15 and TRBJ2-1; TRBD1 matches at 7 bases. The length of the CDR3 is 16 residues. Germline values: CDR1 LNHNV, CDR2 YYDKDF (reference sequence). Trimming took 1 base from V and 1 from J; bases not matched to a gene: 4. CDR3 in amino acids: CATSRGQQGSYNEQFF. DNA for the CDR3: TGTGCCACCAGCAGAGGCCAACAGGGGTCCTACAATGAGCAGTTCTTC.

The sample holds many counts of this clonotype. This chain links TRBV7-3 with TRBJ2-5, with a tentative D call TRBD1 (8 bases). V was clipped by 2 bases and J by 11 bases, with 15 bases between them. CDR3 length equals 13 residues. Germline V gene data show CDR1 as SGHTA and CDR2 as FQGTGA. Written as DNA, the CDR3 is TGTGCCAGCAGCTTACTTACAGGGGGGGAGCAGTACTTC. Protein: CASSLLTGGEQYF.

The chain joins TRBV10-3 to TRBJ1-2, with D maybe TRBD1 (5 bases). Per germline, CDR1 ENHRY and CDR2 SYGVKD. The CDR3 consists of 14 residues. V lost 3 bases and J 5 bases, leaving 13 bases between the germline ends. The CDR3 reads CAISERDGLYGYTF. The CDR3 coding sequence is TGTGCCATCAGTGAACGGGACGGATTGTATGGCTACACCTTC.

Comment on this clonotype: The junction and the germline gene differ at one end; a read error may be behind it. The V call is TRBV5-5, the J call TRBJ2-2, with 7 bases matching TRBD1. The CDR3 is made up of 16 amino acids. CDR1 and CDR2 from the germline V gene are SGHKS and YYEKEE (reference sequence). CDR3 sequence reads: CASSLEGAYATGELFF. CDR3 sequence (DNA): TGTGCCAGCAGCTTAGAGGGGGCCTACGCCACCGGTGAGCTGTTTTTT.

The chain is built from TRBV7-2 and TRBJ1-1; the D is unclear. Germline V gene sequence: CDR1 SGHTA, CDR2 FQGNSA. CDR3 length equals 12 residues. V was shortened by 2 bases and J by 6 bases, with 7 bases between the two germline ends. CDR3 nucleotides: TGTGCCAGCAGCTTAACAGTGCCTGAAGCTTTCTTT. Amino acid sequence: CASSLTVPEAFF. Using reference TRBV7-2 and TRBJ1-1 for the parts outside the CDR3, the full variable domain is GAGVSQSPSNKVTEKGKDVELRCDPISGHTALYWYRQSLGQGLEFLIYFQGNSAPDKSGLPSDRFSAERTGGSVSTLTIQRTQQEDSAVYLCASSLTVPEAFFGQGTRLTVV.

The chain combines TRBV7-2 with TRBJ2-4, with D perhaps matching TRBD2 (5 bases). The length of the CDR3 is 17 residues. V was clipped by 1 base and J by 4 bases, with 17 bases between them. The germline V gene encodes CDR1 SGHTA and CDR2 FQGNSA. The CDR3 DNA follows: TGTGCCAGCAGCTTAGGACGGGGTCAGGTCGGGAAAAACATTCAGTACTTC. The encoded protein is CASSLGRGQVGKNIQYF.

DNA of the CDR3: TGTGCCAGCAGTTATCTTGAGGGCAATCAGCCCCAGCATTTT. Its translation is CASSYLEGNQPQHF. The V call is TRBV6-2 or TRBV6-3, the J call TRBJ1-5; D is uncertain. In germline, CDR1 is MNHEY, CDR2 SVGEGT. The V end was cut by 3 bases, the J end by 2 bases, with 8 bases between. This CDR3 contains 14 residues.

Of note for this clonotype: An end of the junction differs from the germline gene, which may be a read error. The genes are TRBV6-6 and TRBJ2-4; 8 nucleotides agree with TRBD1. The CDR3 covers 13 residues. From germline, CDR1 is MNHNY and CDR2 SVGAGI (reference sequence). CDR3 nucleotide sequence: TGTGCCAGCGACGGACAGGGATATGGCATTCTGTACTTC. Protein sequence: CASDGQGYGILYF.